These T cell receptor beta chains were read from a single sample in a study of blood T cell repertoires in COVID-19. The assay was immunoSEQ multiplex PCR, and TCRdb's table has in-frame clones only and misses some. The sample yields roughly 330,000 clones, 88% seen once. Sequencing was done on a sample of peripheral blood. The receptors shown here come from a woman aged 45-65 years with active or convalescent COVID-19. CDR3s include the opening cysteine and the closing phenylalanine or tryptophan. D genes are given only for firm matches. Size is stated for part of the rows, as once, few or many counts, or as a class when the clone is expanded.

D	length	size	V	J	CDR3	DNA
.	12	.	TRBV9	TRBJ1-2	CASSPGEYGYTF	TGTGCCAGCAGCCCGGGGGAATATGGCTACACCTTC
.	14	.	TRBV7-9	TRBJ1-5	CASSFAGIDQPQHF	TGTGCCAGCAGCTTTGCGGGGATTGATCAGCCCCAGCATTTT
.	14	.	TRBV7-9	TRBJ2-3	CAALRSGGTDTQYF	TGTGCCGCCCTCAGGAGCGGAGGGACAGATACGCAGTATTTT
.	13	.	TRBV6-5	TRBJ2-2	CASSYLNTGELFF	TGTGCCAGCAGTTACCTGAACACCGGGGAGCTGTTTTTT
.	14	.	TRBV11-2	TRBJ1-1	CASSPKQDNTEAFF	TGTGCCAGCAGCCCCAAACAGGATAACACTGAAGCTTTCTTT
.	14	once	TRBV4-3	TRBJ1-2	CASSQDLELSGYTF	TGCGCCAGCAGCCAAGATCTAGAGCTCTCTGGCTACACCTTC
.	16	.	TRBV4-3	TRBJ1-4	CASSPSGRYTNEKLFF	TGCGCCAGCAGCCCTTCGGGAAGGTATACTAATGAAAAACTGTTTTTT
.	18	.	TRBV21-1	TRBJ2-7	CATPTSYRPLPSSYEQYF	TGTGCCACCCCGACTAGTTATCGGCCCTTACCGAGCTCCTACGAGCAGTACTTC
.	14	.	TRBV7-2	TRBJ1-1	CASSLVQGSTEAFF	TGTGCCAGCAGCTTAGTCCAGGGTTCCACTGAAGCTTTCTTT
.	15	once	TRBV9	TRBJ2-2	CASSAQTGRTGELFF	TGTGCCAGCAGCGCTCAAACGGGGAGGACCGGGGAGCTGTTTTTT
.	14	.	TRBV5-1	TRBJ1-4	CASSSRTIKEKLFF	TGCGCCAGCAGCTCGAGGACAATAAAAGAAAAACTGTTTTTT
.	14	.	TRBV6-2/TRBV6-3	TRBJ1-3	CASSYGGTGNTIYF	TGTGCCAGCAGTTACGGAGGAACTGGAAACACCATATATTTT
TRBD1	11	.	TRBV6-5	TRBJ1-1	CASSTGQVAFF	TGTGCCAGCAGTACGGGACAGGTAGCTTTCTTT
TRBD1	15	.	TRBV6-5	TRBJ1-1	CASSSIQGVVTEAFF	TGTGCCAGCAGTTCGATCCAGGGGGTTGTGACTGAAGCTTTCTTT
TRBD1	15	.	TRBV29-1	TRBJ2-1	CSVEGQSGSHNEQFF	TGCAGCGTTGAGGGACAGTCCGGTTCGCACAATGAGCAGTTCTTC
.	17	.	TRBV6-2/TRBV6-3	TRBJ2-3	CASSYRRTSTSTDTQYF	TGTGCCAGCAGTTACCGAAGAACTTCGACTAGCACAGATACGCAGTATTTT
.	14	.	TRBV3-1/TRBV3-2	TRBJ1-5	CASSLTQGNQPQHF	TGTGCCAGCAGCCTGACACAGGGAAATCAGCCCCAGCATTTT
.	13	.	TRBV19	TRBJ1-1	CASSIKAGSEAFF	TGTGCCAGTAGTATAAAGGCAGGGTCTGAAGCTTTCTTT
TRBD2	16	.	TRBV5-1	TRBJ2-1	CASSLPGVAGPREQFF	TGCGCCAGCAGCCTACCCGGGGTAGCGGGACCCAGGGAGCAGTTCTTC
TRBD2	15	once	TRBV9	TRBJ2-7	CASSPLAGLSYEQYF	TGTGCCAGCAGCCCACTAGCGGGATTGTCGTACGAGCAGTACTTC
.	12	once	TRBV6-5	TRBJ2-5	CASGFGAETQYF	TGTGCCAGCGGGTTTGGGGCCGAGACCCAGTACTTC
.	16	.	TRBV28	TRBJ1-1	CASSRRGAESLTEAFF	TGTGCCAGCAGTCGGAGGGGCGCCGAGAGTCTCACTGAAGCTTTCTTT